The following is a T cell receptor beta chain sequence with its context. This clone has just one count. The specificity of this receptor is unknown. No per-base quality is available; no much larger clone lies one base away. This record comes from a study of OX40 agonist ivuxolimab in advanced cancers. Background for the entire study: Ivuxolimab, which targeted the costimulatory receptor OX40 (CD134), was an agonistic, fully human IgG2 monoclonal antibody. Intravenous ivuxolimab was administered to patients every 2 weeks at six dose levels: 0.01, 0.1, 0.3, 1.5, 3 and 10 mg/kg. Of the roughly 50 dose-escalation patients, hepatocellular carcinoma was present in 19, melanoma in roughly 15, renal cell carcinoma in 9 and head and neck cancer in 9. A male proportion of under 85% and a mean age of approximately 62 years, ranging from 23 to 79, were recorded for the dose-escalation cohort. Patients were allowed to have had prior anti-PD-1, anti-PD-L1 or anti-CTLA-4 therapy, and approximately 40% of the dose-escalation patients had previously received checkpoint inhibitors. Partial responses occurred in three dose-escalation patients, of whom one had hepatocellular carcinoma and two had cutaneous melanoma. Peripheral TCRbeta sequencing aimed to test whether ivuxolimab altered TCR sequence diversity and caused clonal T-cell expansion. The paper describes the monotherapy dose-escalation part (N of about 47 patients) of the phase I trial of ivuxolimab.

V gives up 6 bases and J gives up 3 bases, and the segment between their germline ends measures 15 bases. The CDR3 sequence holds 15 residues, the cysteine and phenylalanine included. Only the CDR3 part of the read is kept: 45 bases, read in frame from the first base. CDR1 and CDR2 were assigned from the germline V gene (reference sequence) as MNHEY and SMNVEV. Overall results and qualifications from the work: Partial responders in the 0.1-3.0 mg/kg groups had among the lowest normalized peripheral clonal expansion, especially among CD8+ T cells. Which antigens the clonally expanded peripheral T cells were specific for was not determined. Low levels of normalized T-cell clonal expansion were also seen in some nonresponding patients. At doses of 0.1 to 3.0 mg/kg, clonal expansion of both CD4+ and CD8+ T cells in blood was seen between baseline and week 6. After ivuxolimab, expanded clones were on average more numerous among CD8+ T cells than among CD4+ T cells.

Patients with a history of autoimmune disease or receiving systemic immunosuppression were excluded from the trial. Peripheral blood for TCR sequencing was drawn from every dose cohort at baseline, at cycle 4 day 1 and at cycle 7 day 1. The samples were taken from a phase I, first-in-human, multicenter, open-label dose-escalation trial of ivuxolimab. The trial enrolled adults with locally advanced or metastatic head and neck squamous cell, hepatocellular, melanoma or renal cell carcinoma. Before TCR sequencing, CD4+ T cells and CD8+ T cells from peripheral blood were sorted into separate populations. Genomic DNA was isolated from the sorted cells so that the TCRbeta CDR3 region could be sequenced. The immunoSEQ Assay was used to sequence the TCRbeta CDR3 regions. TCRdb's version of the immuneACCESS table is confined to in-frame rearrangements and falls short of the full clone set. An unresolved V gene accounts for under half of the shortfall where checked; the remainder is of unknown origin. The sample records 65,000 or so clones, roughly 86% of which are singletons. The biggest ten clones account for roughly 5.1% of the sample.

This specimen was CD4+ or CD8+ T cells sorted from blood, taken in a trial of the OX40 agonist ivuxolimab. The rearranged segments are TRBV27 and TRBJ1-5; no confident D gene assignment can be made. This sequence originates from an adult with an advanced solid tumor such as melanoma, head and neck, liver or kidney cancer. The CDR3 has the sequence CASSRTAGYNQPQHF. The nucleotides read TGTGCCAGCAGCAGAACAGCGGGGTACAATCAGCCCCAGCATTTT.